This paragraph reports one T cell receptor beta chain. Its antigen is unidentified. The record originates from a study of T cells in Graves' hyperthyroidism and ophthalmopathy. Study conclusions and caveats: The blood repertoire included most of the expanded thyroid clonotypes above 0.001.

This CDR3 spans 13 amino acids. The ends lost 7 bases at V and 1 base at J; junction bases unmatched: 6. Germline V lookup: CDR1 SQVTM, CDR2 ANQGSEA. The TCR beta CDR3 regions underwent amplification using RNA transcripts as the source. HTBI primers drove first-round RT-PCR of the TCR CDR3. TCRdb re-called the multiplex PCR reads through MiXCR, storing one row per CDR3 protein. The sample shows around 600,000 distinct CDR3 sequences, about a sixth of them seen only once. The gene calls are TRBV29-1 and TRBJ2-7, with 8 bases lining up with TRBD2. The receptor's source is a woman aged 40 to 55 with Graves' ophthalmopathy. Sequencing was performed on blood. CDR3 loop: CSGSTSESYEQYF. CDR3 coding DNA: TGCAGCGGGTCGACTAGCGAGTCCTACGAGCAGTACTTC.